Listed below are T cell receptor beta chains from one sample, sequenced in a study of T cells in Graves' hyperthyroidism and ophthalmopathy. TCRdb passed the multiplex PCR reads through MiXCR, listing each CDR3 protein once. The sample records some 560,000 distinct CDR3 sequences, roughly 15% being singletons. Sequencing was carried out using blood. The receptors shown here come from a woman in her thirties or forties with Graves' hyperthyroidism. Both conserved end residues are part of each CDR3.

j_call v_call cdr3_aa
TRBJ2-3 TRBV14 CASSQQWTGTDTQYF
TRBJ1-1 TRBV9 CASSVEVSNTEAFF
TRBJ2-3 TRBV7-3 CASSLTPHPERLADTQYF
TRBJ1-5 TRBV7-2 CASSSTTGVSNQPQRF
TRBJ2-7 TRBV6-1 CASSGFLAVSYEQYF
TRBJ1-4 TRBV28 CASSLDGGQANEKLFF
TRBJ2-1 TRBV11-2 CASSTSSYNEQFF
TRBJ2-1 TRBV29-1 CSVDGETSWNEQFF
TRBJ2-2 TRBV19 CASSLGLRTSGTGELFF
TRBJ2-6 TRBV28 CASSFADRSSSGANVLTF
TRBJ2-5 TRBV19 CASSMTGLAEETQYF
TRBJ2-1 TRBV5-1 CASSLGDRDNEQFF
TRBJ2-2 TRBV3-1 CASSIRQVGELFF
TRBJ2-3 TRBV28 CASSLYLARTTDTQYF
TRBJ1-2 TRBV30 CAWSVLGGGPPYGYTF
TRBJ2-1 TRBV24-1 CATSPGQVRNEQFF
TRBJ2-7 TRBV18 CASSPPSGGYEQYF
TRBJ1-6 TRBV6-6 CASSYGTEKGWNSPLHF
TRBJ2-1 TRBV20-1 CSAPGTSGRTPGNEQFF
TRBJ1-4 TRBV5-1 CASSLAGTGDEKLFF
TRBJ1-5 TRBV11-2 CASSPSRDSWVWPQHF
TRBJ2-7 TRBV28 CASSGGGLSYEQYF
TRBJ1-6 TRBV3-1 CASSGRLDSPLHF
TRBJ2-1 TRBV20-1 CSAAGTSGTYNEQFF
TRBJ2-7 TRBV3-1 CASSQDGRDGQYF
TRBJ2-4 TRBV20-1 CSARDGDSLAKNIQYF
TRBJ1-1 TRBV5-1 CASSAQGSMNTEAFF
TRBJ1-2 TRBV29-1 CSVEAGGGSYTF
TRBJ2-7 TRBV5-5 CASTASSYEQYF
TRBJ2-1 TRBV28 CASTRRDYNEQFF
TRBJ2-1 TRBV20-1 CSARPSGGNEQFF
TRBJ2-1 TRBV20-1 CSASGAGEQFF
TRBJ2-2 TRBV30 CAWYPLEGNTGELFF
TRBJ1-1 TRBV28 CASSGPGTPNTEAFF
TRBJ2-1 TRBV28 CASSPGTAKHEQFF
TRBJ2-7 TRBV27 CASSRSSGMNEQYF
TRBJ2-1 TRBV7-8 CASSLGTGSGDEQFF
TRBJ2-2 TRBV24-1 CATSDRLAGDTGELFF
TRBJ2-4 TRBV14 CASSQVEIKNIQYF
TRBJ1-5 TRBV6-1 CASSNTGFSNQPQHF
TRBJ2-1 TRBV19 CASSGTSGRAGNEQFF
TRBJ2-7 TRBV20-1 CSAVLAGGRYEQYF